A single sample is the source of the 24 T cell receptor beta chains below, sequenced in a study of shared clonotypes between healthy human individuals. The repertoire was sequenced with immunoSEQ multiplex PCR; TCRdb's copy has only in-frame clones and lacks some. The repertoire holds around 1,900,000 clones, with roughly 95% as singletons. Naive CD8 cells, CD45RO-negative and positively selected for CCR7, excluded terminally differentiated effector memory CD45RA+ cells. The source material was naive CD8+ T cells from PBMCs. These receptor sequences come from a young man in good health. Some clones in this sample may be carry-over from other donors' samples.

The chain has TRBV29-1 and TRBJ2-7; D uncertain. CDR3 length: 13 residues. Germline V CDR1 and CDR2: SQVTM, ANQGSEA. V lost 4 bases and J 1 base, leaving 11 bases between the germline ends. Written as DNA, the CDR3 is TGCAGCGTTGGGTCAAGGATTTCCTACGAGCAGTACTTC. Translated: CSVGSRISYEQYF.

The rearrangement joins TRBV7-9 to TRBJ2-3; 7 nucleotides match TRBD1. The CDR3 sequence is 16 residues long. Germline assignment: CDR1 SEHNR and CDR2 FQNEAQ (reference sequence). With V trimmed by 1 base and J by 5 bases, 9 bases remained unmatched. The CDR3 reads CASSLVLQGDVDTQYF. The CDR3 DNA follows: TGTGCCAGCAGCTTAGTTTTGCAGGGGGATGTAGATACGCAGTATTTT.

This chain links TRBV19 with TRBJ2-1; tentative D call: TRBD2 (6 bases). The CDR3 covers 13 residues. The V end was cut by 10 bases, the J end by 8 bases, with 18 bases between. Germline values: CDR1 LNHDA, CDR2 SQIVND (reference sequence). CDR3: CATRLGGKDEQFF. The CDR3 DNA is TGTGCCACGCGACTAGGCGGCAAAGATGAGCAGTTCTTC.

The CDR3 protein is CASSLGRDRSYGYTF. The CDR3 DNA is TGTGCCAGCAGCTTAGGGCGGGACCGGAGCTATGGCTACACCTTC. The chain employs TRBV7-6 and TRBJ1-2; maybe TRBD1 (5 bases). Trimming took off 1 base at V and 4 bases at J, with 13 bases between the two ends. The CDR3 contains 15 residues. The germline gives CDR1 SGHVS, CDR2 FNYEAQ.

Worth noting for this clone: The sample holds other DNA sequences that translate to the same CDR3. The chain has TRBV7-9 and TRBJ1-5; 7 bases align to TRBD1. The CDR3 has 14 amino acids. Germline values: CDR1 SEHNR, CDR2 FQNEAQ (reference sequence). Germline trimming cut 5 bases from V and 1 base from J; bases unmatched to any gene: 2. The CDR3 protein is CASSLGQSNQPQHF. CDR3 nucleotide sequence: TGTGCCAGCAGCCTGGGACAGAGCAATCAGCCCCAGCATTTT.

Written as DNA, the CDR3 is TGCGCCAGCAGCCAGATACAGGAAAGGACTGAAGCTTTCTTT. This encodes CASSQIQERTEAFF. The chain couples TRBV4-1 to TRBJ1-1; tentative D call: TRBD1 (5 bases). V was pared by 3 bases and J by 5 bases, with 13 bases between. Germline CDR1 is MGHRA and CDR2 is YSYEKL. The CDR3 spans 14 residues.

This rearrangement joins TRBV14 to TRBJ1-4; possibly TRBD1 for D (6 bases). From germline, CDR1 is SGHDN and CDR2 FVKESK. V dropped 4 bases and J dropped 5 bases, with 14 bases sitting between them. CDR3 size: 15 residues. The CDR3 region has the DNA TGTGCCAGCAGCCTCGGGAGAGGGGGGAATGAAAAACTGTTTTTT. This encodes CASSLGRGGNEKLFF. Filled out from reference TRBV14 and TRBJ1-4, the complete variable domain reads EAGVTQFPSHSVIEKGQTVTLRCDPISGHDNLYWYRRVMGKEIKFLLHFVKESKQDESGMPNNRFLAERTGGTYSTLKVQPAELEDSGVYFCASSLGRGGNEKLFFGSGTQLSVL.

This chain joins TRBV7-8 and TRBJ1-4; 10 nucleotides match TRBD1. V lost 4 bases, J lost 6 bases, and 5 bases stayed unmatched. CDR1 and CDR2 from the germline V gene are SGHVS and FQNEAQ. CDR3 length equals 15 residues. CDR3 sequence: CASSYSGTGDEKLFF. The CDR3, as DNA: TGTGCCAGCAGCTACTCCGGGACAGGGGATGAAAAACTGTTTTTT.

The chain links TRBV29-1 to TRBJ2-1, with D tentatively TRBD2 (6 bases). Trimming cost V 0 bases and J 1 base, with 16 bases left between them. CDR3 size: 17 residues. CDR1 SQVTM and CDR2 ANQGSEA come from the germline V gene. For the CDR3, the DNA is TGCAGCGTTGAAGATCTGGAGGGTAGAGGTTCCTACAATGAGCAGTTCTTC. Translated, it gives CSVEDLEGRGSYNEQFF.

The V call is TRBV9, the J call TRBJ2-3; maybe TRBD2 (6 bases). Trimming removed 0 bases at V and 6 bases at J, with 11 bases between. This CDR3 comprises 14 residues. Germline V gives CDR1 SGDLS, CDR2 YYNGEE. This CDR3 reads CASSVDGGLDTQYF. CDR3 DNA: TGTGCCAGCAGCGTAGACGGAGGGTTGGATACGCAGTATTTT.

The CDR3 DNA is TGTGCCAGCAGCTCGAACAGGGGGACTGAAGCTTTCTTT. This sequence encodes CASSSNRGTEAFF. This chain links TRBV7-6 with TRBJ1-1, with 8 nucleotides matching TRBD1. Looked up from germline, CDR1 is SGHVS and CDR2 is FNYEAQ. The CDR3 consists of 13 residues. Losses at the gene ends were 4 bases for V and 5 bases for J; bases not matched to a gene: 3.

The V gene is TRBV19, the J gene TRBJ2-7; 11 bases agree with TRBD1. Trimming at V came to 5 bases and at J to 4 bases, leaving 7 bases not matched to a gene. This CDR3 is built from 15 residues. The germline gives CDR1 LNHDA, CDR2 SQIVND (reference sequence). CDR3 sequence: CASSLGQGAWYEQYF. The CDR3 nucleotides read TGTGCCAGTAGTCTCGGACAGGGGGCCTGGTACGAGCAGTACTTC.

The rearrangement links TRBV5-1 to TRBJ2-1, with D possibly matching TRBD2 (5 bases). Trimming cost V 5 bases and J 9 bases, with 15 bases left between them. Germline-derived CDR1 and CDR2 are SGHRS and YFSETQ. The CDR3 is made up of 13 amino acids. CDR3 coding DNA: TGCGCCAGCAGTACGGGATCAAGGTTTGAGCAGTTCTTC. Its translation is CASSTGSRFEQFF.

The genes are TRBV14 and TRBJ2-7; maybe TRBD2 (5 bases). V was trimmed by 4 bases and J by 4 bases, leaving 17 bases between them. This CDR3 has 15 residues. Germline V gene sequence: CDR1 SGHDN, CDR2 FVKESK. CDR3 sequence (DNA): TGTGCCAGCAGCCCCACTAGTTTGGTGGCGTACGAGCAGTACTTC. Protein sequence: CASSPTSLVAYEQYF.

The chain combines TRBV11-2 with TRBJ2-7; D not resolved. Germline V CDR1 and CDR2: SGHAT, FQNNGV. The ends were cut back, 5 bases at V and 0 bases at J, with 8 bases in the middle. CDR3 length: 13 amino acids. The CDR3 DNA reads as TGTGCCAGCAGCCCCGAGAGCTCCTACGAGCAGTACTTC. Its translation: CASSPESSYEQYF.

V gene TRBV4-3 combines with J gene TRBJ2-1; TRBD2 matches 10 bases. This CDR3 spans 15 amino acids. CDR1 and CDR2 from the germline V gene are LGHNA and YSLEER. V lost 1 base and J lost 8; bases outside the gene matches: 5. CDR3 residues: CASSQGKTSGHEQFF. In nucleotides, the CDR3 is TGCGCCAGCAGCCAAGGGAAGACTAGCGGGCATGAGCAGTTCTTC.

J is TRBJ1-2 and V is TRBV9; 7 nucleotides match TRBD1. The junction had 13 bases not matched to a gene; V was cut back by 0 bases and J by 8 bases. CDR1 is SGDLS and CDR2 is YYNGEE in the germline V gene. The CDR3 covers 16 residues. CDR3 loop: CASSVEGDSPTGGYTF. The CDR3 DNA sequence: TGTGCCAGCAGCGTAGAAGGGGACAGTCCTACCGGAGGCTACACCTTC.

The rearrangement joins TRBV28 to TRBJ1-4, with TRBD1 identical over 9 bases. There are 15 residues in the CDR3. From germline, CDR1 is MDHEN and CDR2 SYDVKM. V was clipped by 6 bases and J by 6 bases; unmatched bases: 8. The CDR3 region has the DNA TGTGCCAGCAGCCCATACCGGGACAGGGATGAAAAACTGTTTTTT. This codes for CASSPYRDRDEKLFF.

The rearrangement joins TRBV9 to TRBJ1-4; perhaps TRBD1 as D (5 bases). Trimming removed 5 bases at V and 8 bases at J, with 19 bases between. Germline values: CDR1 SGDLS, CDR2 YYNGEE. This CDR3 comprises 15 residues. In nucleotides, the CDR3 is TGTGCCAGCAGTGTCAGCGGGACTCCGGGGGAAAAACTGTTTTTT. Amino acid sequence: CASSVSGTPGEKLFF. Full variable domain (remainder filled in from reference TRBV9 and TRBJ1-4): DSGVTQTPKHLITATGQRVTLRCSPRSGDLSVYWYQQSLDQGLQFLIQYYNGEERAKGNILERFSAQQFPDLHSELNLSSLELGDSALYFCASSVSGTPGEKLFFGSGTQLSVL.

As DNA, the CDR3 is TGTGCCAGCAGTTATAGAGCGGGAGGAGGGGCAGATACGCAGTATTTT. This sequence encodes CASSYRAGGGADTQYF. V gene TRBV6-5 combines with J gene TRBJ2-3; the match to TRBD2 covers 9 bases. Trimming cost V 3 bases and J 4 bases; bases outside gene matches: 8. The CDR3 covers 16 residues. Germline CDR1 is MNHEY and CDR2 is SVGAGI.

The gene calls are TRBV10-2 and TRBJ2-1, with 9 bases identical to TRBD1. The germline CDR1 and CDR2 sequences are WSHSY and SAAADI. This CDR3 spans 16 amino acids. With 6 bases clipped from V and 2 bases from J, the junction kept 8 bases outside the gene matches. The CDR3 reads CASRTSGTGPYNEQFF. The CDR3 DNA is TGCGCCAGCAGAACCTCTGGGACAGGGCCCTACAATGAGCAGTTCTTC.

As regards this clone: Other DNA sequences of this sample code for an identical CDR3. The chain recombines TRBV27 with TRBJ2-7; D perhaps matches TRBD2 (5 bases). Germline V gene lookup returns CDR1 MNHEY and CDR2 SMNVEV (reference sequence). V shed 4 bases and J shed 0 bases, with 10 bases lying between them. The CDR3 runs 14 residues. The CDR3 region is CASSSRVSSYEQYF. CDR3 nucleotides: TGTGCCAGCAGTTCGAGGGTTAGCTCCTACGAGCAGTACTTC.

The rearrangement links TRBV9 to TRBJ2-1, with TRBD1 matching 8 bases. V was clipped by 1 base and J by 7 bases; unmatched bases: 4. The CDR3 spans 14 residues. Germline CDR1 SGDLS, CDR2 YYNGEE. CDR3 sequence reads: CASSVWDRKNEQFF. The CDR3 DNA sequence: TGTGCCAGCAGCGTATGGGACAGGAAGAATGAGCAGTTCTTC.

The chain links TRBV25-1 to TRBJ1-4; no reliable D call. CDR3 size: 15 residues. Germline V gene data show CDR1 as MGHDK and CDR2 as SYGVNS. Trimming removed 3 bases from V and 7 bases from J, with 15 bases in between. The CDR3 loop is CASSDGLRAPEKLFF. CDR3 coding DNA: TGTGCCAGCAGTGACGGACTAAGGGCCCCTGAAAAACTGTTTTTT.